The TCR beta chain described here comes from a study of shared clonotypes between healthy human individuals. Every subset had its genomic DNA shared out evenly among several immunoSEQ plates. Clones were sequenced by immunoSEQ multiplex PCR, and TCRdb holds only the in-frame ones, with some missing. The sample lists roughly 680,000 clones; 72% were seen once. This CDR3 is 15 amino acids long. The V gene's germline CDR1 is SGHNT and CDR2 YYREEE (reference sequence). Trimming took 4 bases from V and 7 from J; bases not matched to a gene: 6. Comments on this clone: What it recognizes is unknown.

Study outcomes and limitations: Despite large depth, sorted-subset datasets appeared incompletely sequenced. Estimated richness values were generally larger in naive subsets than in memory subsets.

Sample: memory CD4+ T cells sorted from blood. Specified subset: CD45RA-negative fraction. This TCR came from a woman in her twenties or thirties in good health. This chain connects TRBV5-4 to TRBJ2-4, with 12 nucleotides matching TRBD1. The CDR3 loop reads CASSPPGQGANIQYF. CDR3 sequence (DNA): TGTGCCAGCAGCCCCCCGGGACAGGGGGCGAACATTCAGTACTTC.